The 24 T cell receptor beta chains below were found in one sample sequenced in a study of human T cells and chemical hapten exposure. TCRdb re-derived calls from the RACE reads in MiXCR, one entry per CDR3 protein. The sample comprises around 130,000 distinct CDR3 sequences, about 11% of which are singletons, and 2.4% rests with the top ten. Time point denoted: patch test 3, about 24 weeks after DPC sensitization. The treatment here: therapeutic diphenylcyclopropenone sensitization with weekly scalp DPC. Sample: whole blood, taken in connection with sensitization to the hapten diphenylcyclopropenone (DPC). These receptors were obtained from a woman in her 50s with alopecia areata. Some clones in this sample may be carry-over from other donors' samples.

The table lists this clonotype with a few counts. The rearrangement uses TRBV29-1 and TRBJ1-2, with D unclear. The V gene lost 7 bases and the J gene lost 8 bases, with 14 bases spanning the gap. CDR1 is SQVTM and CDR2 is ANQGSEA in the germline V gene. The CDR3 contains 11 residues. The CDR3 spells CSGVGEIGYTF. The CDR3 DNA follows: TGCAGCGGGGTTGGGGAGATCGGCTACACCTTC.

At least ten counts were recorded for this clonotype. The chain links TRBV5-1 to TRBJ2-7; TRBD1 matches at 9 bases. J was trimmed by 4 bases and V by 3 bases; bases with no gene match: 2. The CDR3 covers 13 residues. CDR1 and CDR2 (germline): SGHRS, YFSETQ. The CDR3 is CASSSDRGYEQYF. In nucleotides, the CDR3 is TGCGCCAGCAGCTCGGACAGGGGTTACGAGCAGTACTTC.

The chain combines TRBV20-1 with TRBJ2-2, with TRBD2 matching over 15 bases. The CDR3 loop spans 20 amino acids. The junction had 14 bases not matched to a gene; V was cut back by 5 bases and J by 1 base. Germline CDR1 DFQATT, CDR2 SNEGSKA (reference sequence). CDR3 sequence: CSAPRPRTSGGGGNTGELFF. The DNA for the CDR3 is TGCAGTGCTCCCCGACCCAGGACTAGCGGGGGGGGGGGGAACACCGGGGAGCTGTTTTTT.

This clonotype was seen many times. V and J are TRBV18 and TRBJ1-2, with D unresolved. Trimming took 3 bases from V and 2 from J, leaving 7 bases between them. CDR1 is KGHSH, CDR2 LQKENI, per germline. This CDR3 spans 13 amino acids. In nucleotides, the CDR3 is TGTGCCAGCTCACCGTCCTCCAACTATGGCTACACCTTC. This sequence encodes CASSPSSNYGYTF.

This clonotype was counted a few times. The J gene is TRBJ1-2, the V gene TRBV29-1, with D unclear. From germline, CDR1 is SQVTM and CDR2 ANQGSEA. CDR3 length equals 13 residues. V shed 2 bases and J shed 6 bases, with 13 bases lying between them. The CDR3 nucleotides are TGCAGCGTTGAACGGAACAGCGGAAATGGCTACACCTTC. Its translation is CSVERNSGNGYTF.

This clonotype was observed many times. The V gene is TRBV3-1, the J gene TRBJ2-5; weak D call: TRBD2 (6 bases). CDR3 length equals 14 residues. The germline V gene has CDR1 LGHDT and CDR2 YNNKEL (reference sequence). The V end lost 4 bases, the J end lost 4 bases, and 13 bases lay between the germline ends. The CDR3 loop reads CASSRRGLSETQYF. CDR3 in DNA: TGTGCCAGCAGCCGCCGGGGGTTATCAGAGACCCAGTACTTC.

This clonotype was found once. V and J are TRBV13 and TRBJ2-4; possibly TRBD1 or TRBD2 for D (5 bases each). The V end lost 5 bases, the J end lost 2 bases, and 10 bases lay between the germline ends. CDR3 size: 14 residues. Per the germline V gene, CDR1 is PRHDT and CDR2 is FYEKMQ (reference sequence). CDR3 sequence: CASSLPGPKNIQYF. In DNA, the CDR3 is TGTGCCAGCAGCCTTCCGGGGCCCAAAAACATTCAGTACTTC.

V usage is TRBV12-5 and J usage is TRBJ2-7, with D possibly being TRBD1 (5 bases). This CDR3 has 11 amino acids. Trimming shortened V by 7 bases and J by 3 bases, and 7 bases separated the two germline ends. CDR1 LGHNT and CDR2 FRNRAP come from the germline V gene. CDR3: CASAQGYEQYF. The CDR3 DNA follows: TGTGCTAGTGCCCAGGGCTACGAGCAGTACTTC.

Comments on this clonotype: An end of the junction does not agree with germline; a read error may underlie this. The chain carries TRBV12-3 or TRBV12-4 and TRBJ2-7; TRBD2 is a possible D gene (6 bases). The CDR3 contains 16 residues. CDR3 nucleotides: TGTGCCAGCAGTTGGGGGGAGAAGAGCCCCTCCGACGAGCAGTACTTC. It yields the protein CASSWGEKSPSDEQYF.

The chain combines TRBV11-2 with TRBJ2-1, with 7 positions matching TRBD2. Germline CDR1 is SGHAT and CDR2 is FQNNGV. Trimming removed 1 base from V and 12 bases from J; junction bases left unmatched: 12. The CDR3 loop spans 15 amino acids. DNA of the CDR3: TGTGCCAGCAGCTTAGTAGTAGCGGGCTCGGGGTGGCAGTTCTTC. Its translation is CASSLVVAGSGWQFF. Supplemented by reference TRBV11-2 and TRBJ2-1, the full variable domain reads EAGVAQSPRYKIIEKRQSVAFWCNPISGHATLYWYQQILGQGPKLLIQFQNNGVVDDSQLPKDRFSAERLKGVDSTLKIQPAKLEDSAVYLCASSLVVAGSGWQFFGPGTRLTVL.

CDR3 loop: CASSSERGTANQPQHF. Here the CDR3 DNA reads TGTGCCAGCAGCTCCGAAAGGGGGACGGCGAATCAGCCCCAGCATTTT. This chain connects TRBV7-9 to TRBJ1-5; TRBD1 might be the D (6 bases). Trimming left V 4 bases short and J 4 bases short, with 17 bases between. This CDR3 is built from 16 residues. In germline, CDR1 is SEHNR, CDR2 FQNEAQ (reference sequence).

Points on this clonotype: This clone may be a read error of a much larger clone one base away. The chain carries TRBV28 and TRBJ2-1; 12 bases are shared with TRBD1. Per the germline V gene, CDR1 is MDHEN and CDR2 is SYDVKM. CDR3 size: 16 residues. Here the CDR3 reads CASSSGTGGSYNEQLF. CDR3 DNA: TGTGCCAGCAGTTCCGGGACAGGGGGCTCCTACAATGAGCAGCTCTTC.

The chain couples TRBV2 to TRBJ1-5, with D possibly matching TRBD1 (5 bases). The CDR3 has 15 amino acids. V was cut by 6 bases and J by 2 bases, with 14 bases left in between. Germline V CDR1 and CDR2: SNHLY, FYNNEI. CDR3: CASRQRGAGNQPQHF. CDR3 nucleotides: TGTGCCAGCAGGCAGAGGGGAGCGGGCAATCAGCCCCAGCATTTT. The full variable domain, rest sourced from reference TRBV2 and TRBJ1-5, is EPEVTQTPSHQVTQMGQEVILRCVPISNHLYFYWYRQILGQKVEFLVSFYNNEISEKSEIFDDQFSVERPDGSNFTLKIRSTKLEDSAMYFCASRQRGAGNQPQHFGDGTRLSIL.

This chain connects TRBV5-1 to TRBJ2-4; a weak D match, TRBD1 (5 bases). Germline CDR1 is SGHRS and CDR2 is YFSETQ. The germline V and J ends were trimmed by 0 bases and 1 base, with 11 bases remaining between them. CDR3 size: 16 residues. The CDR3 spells CASSLEGVGAKNIQYF. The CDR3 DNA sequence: TGCGCCAGCAGCTTGGAAGGGGTGGGCGCCAAAAACATTCAGTACTTC.

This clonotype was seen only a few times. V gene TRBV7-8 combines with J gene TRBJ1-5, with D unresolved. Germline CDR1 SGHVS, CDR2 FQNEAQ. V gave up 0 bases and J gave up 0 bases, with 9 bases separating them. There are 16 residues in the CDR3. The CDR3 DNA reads TGTGCCAGCAGCTTAGCCCTCCAGTATAGCAATCAGCCCCAGCATTTT. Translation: CASSLALQYSNQPQHF.

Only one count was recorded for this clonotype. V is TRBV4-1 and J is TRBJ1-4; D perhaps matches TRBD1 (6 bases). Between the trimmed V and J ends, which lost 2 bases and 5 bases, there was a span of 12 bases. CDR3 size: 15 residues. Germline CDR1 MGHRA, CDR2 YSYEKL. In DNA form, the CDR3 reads TGCGCCAGCAGCCAACCCGGCACAGGGAATGAAAAACTGTTTTTT. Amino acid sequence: CASSQPGTGNEKLFF.

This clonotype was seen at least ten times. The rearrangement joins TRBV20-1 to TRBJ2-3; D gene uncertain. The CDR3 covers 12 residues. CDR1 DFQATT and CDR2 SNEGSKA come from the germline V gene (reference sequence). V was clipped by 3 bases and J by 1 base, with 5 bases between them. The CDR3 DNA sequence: TGCAGTGCTAGCGGTGGCACAGATACGCAGTATTTT. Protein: CSASGGTDTQYF.

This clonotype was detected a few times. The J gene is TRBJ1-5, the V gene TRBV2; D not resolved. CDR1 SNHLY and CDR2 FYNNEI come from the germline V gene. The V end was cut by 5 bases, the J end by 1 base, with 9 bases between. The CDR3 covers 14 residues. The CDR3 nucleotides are TGTGCCAGCAGTTGGGGTAGAAGCAATCAGCCCCAGCATTTT. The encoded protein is CASSWGRSNQPQHF.

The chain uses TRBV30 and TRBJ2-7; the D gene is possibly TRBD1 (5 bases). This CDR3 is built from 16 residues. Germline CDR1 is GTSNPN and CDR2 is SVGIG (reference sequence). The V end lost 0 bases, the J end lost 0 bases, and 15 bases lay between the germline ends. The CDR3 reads CAWSVPRQSNSYEQYF. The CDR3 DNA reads TGTGCCTGGAGTGTCCCCCGACAGAGTAACTCCTACGAGCAGTACTTC.

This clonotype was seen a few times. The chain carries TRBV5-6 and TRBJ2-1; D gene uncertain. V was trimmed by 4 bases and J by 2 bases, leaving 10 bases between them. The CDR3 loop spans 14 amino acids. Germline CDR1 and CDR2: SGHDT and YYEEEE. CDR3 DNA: TGTGCCAGCAGCCCGAGCGCCCCCTACAATGAGCAGTTCTTC. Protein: CASSPSAPYNEQFF.

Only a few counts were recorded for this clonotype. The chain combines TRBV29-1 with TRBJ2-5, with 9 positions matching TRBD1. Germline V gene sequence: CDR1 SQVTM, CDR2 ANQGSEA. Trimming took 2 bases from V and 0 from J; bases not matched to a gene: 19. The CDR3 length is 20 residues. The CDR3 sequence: CSVERYSPGGQGLYQETQYF. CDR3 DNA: TGCAGCGTTGAACGATACTCCCCGGGGGGACAGGGTTTGTACCAAGAGACCCAGTACTTC.

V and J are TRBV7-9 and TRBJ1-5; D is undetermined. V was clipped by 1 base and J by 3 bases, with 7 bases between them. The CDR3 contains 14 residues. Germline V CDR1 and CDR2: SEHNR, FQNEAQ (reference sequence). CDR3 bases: TGTGCCAGCAGCTTAGAACAGAACAATCAGCCCCAGCATTTT. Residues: CASSLEQNNQPQHF.

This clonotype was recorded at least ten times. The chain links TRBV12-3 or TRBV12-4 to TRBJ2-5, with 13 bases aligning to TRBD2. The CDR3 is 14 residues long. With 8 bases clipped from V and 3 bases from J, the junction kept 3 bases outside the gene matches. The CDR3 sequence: CASGLAGAEETQYF. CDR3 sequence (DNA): TGTGCCAGCGGACTAGCGGGGGCCGAAGAGACCCAGTACTTC.

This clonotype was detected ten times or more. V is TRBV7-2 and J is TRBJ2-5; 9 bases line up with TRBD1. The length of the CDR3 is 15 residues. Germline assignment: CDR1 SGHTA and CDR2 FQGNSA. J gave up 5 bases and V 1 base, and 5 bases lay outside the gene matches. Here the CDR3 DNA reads TGTGCCAGCAGCTTAGTGGACAGGGGAGGTGAGACCCAGTACTTC. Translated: CASSLVDRGGETQYF.